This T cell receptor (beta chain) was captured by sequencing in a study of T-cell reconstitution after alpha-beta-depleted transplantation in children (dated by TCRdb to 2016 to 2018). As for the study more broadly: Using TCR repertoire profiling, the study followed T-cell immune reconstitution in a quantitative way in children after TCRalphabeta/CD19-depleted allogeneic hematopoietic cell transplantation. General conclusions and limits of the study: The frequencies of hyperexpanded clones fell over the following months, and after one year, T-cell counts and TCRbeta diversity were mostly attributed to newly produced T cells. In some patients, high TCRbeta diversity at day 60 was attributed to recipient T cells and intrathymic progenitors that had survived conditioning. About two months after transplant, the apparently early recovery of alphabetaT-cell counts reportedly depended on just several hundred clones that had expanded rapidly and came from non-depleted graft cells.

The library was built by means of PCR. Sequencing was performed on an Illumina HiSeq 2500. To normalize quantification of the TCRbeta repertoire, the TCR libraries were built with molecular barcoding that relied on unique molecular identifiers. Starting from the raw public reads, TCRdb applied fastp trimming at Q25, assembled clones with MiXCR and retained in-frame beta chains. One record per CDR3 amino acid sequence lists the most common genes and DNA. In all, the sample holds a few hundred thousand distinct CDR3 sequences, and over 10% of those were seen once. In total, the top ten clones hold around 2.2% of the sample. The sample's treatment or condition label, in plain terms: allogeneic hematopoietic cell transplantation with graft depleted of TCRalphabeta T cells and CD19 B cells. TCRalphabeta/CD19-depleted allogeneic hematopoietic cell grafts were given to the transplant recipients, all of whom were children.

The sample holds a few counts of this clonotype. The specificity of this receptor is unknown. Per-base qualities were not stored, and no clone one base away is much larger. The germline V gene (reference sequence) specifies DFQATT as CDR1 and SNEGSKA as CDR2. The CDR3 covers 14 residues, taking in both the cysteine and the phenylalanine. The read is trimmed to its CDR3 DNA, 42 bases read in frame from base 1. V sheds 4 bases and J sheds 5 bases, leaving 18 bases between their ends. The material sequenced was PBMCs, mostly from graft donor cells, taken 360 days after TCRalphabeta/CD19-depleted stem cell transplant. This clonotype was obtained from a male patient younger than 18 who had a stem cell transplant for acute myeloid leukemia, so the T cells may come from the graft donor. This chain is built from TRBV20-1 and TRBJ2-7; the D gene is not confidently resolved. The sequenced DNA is TGCAGTGCTAATCCCCAGAATCCTCTTCACGAGCAGTACTTC. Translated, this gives CSANPQNPLHEQYF.